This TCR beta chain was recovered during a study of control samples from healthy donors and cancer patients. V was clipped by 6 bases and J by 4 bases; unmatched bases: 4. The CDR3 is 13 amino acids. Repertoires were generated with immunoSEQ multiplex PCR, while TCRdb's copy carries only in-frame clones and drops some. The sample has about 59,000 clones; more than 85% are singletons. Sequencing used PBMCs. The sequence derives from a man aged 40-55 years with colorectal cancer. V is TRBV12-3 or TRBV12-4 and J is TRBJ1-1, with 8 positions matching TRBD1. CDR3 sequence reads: CASSPRGPTEAFF. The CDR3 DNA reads TGTGCCAGCAGCCCCAGGGGGCCCACTGAAGCTTTCTTT.